The present T cell receptor beta chain was sequenced within a study of blood T cell repertoires in COVID-19. Per germline, CDR1 MNHNY and CDR2 SVGAGI (reference sequence). The CDR3 is made up of 16 amino acids. Trimming took 6 bases from V and 0 from J; bases not matched to a gene: 4. Adults between roughly 18 and 89 years of age took part from 20 to 25 US areas. Authors' methods: Reference gene primers were amplified, and this amplification served to estimate nucleated cell counts. The protocol was immunoSEQ multiplex PCR, while the TCRdb copy is restricted to in-frame clones and leaves out a portion. From that table come the V and J calls and clone size; the DNA was used to work out D and trimming. The table records approximately 450,000 clones, 85% to 90% of them present only once.

The receptor comes from a young man who had recovered from COVID-19. The source material was PBMCs or T cells enriched from blood (not recorded which). V gene TRBV6-6 combines with J gene TRBJ2-1; 11 bases fit TRBD2. CDR3 residues: CASRRSGRVSYNEQFF. The CDR3, as DNA: TGTGCCAGCAGACGTAGCGGGAGGGTCTCCTACAATGAGCAGTTCTTC.